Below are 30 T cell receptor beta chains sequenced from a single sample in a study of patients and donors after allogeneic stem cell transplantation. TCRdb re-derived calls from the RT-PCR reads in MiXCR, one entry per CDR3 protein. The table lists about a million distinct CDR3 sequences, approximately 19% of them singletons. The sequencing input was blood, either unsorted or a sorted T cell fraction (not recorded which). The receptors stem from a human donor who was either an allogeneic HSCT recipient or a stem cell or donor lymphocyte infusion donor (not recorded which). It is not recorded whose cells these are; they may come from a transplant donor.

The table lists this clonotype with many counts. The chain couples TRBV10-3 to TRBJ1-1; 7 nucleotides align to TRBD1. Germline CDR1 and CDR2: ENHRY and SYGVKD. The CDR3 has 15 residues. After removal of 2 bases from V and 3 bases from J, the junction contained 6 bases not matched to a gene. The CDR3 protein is CAISEPETGDTEAFF. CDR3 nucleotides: TGTGCCATCAGTGAGCCCGAAACAGGGGACACTGAAGCTTTCTTT.

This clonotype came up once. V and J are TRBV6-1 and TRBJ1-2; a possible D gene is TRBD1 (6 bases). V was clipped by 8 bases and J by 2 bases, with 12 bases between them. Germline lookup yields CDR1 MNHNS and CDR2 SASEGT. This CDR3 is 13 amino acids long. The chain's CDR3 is CASLGGGNYGYTF. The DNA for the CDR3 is TGTGCCAGCCTTGGGGGCGGGAACTATGGCTACACCTTC.

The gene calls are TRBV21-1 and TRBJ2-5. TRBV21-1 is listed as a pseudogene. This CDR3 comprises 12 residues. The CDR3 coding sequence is TGTGCCAGCTCCTGTTATCAAGAGACCCAGTACTTC. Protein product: CASSCYQETQYF.

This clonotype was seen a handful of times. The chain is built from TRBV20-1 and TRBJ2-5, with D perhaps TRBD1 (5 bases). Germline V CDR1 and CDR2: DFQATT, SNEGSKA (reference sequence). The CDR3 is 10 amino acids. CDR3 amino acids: CGVGRKTQYF. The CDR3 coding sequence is TGCGGGGTGGGGCGTAAGACCCAGTACTTC.

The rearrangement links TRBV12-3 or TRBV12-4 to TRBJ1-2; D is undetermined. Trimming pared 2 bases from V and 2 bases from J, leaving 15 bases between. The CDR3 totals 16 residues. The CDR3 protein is CASSLFDRGLNYGYTF. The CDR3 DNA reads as TGTGCCAGCAGTTTATTCGACCGCGGGCTAAACTATGGCTACACCTTC.

The CDR3 nucleotides read TGTGCCGCCCATCACCAGGGGGACTTGAATTCACCCCTCCACTTT. Its protein product is CAAHHQGDLNSPLHF. The chain employs TRBV24-1 and TRBJ1-6, with 7 bases lining up with TRBD1. Germline V lookup: CDR1 KGHDR, CDR2 SFDVKD. Germline trimming cut 12 bases from V and 7 bases from J; bases unmatched to any gene: 14. The CDR3 totals 15 residues.

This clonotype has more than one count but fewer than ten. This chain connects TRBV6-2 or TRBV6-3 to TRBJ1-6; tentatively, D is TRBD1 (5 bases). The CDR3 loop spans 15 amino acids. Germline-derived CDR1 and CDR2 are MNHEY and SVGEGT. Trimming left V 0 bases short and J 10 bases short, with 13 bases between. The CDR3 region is CASSYSNRRYSPLHF. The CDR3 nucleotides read TGTGCCAGCAGTTACTCGAACAGGAGGTACTCACCCCTCCACTTT.

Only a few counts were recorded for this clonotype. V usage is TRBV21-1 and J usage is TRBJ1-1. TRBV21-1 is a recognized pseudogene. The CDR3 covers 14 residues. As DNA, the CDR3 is TGTGCCAGCAGCACCACAACCGAAAACACTGAAGCTTTCTTT. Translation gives CASSTTTENTEAFF.

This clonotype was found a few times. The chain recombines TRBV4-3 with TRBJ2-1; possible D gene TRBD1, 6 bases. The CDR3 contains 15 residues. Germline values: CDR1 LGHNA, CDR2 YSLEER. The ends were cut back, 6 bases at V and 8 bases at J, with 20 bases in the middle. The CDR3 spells CASRSPDQGIYEQFF. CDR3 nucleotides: TGCGCCAGCAGAAGCCCGGATCAGGGGATCTATGAGCAGTTCTTC.

CDR3 sequence reads: CASSLGEIVTGELFF. The CDR3 DNA is TGCGCCAGCAGCCTCGGGGAGATCGTCACCGGGGAGCTGTTTTTT. This rearrangement joins TRBV5-1 to TRBJ2-2; D is perhaps TRBD2 (5 bases). Germline loops: CDR1 SGHRS, CDR2 YFSETQ. CDR3 length equals 15 residues. V gave up 4 bases and J gave up 4 bases, with 14 bases separating them.

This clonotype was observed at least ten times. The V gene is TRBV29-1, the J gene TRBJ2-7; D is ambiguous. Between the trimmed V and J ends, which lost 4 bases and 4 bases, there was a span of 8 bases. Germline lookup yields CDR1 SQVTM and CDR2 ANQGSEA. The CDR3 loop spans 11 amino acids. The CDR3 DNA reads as TGCAGCGTTGCACAGTCTTACGAGCAGTACTTC. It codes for CSVAQSYEQYF.

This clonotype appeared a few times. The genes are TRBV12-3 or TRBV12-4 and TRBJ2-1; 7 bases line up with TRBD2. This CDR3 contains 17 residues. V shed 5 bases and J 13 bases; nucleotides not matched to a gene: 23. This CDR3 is CASSQAPGRHRGVGQFF. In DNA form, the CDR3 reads TGTGCCAGCAGTCAGGCCCCCGGGAGGCACCGTGGGGTTGGACAGTTCTTC.

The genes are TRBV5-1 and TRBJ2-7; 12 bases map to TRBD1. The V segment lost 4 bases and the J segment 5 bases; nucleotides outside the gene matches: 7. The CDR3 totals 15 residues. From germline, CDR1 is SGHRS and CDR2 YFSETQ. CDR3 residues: CASSARDRGLDEQYF. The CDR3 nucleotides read TGCGCCAGCAGCGCCCGGGACAGGGGGCTTGACGAGCAGTACTTC.

The CDR3 sequence is CATSDLPTGELFF. The CDR3 region has the DNA TGTGCCACCAGTGATTTGCCCACCGGGGAGCTGTTTTTT. The rearrangement links TRBV24-1 to TRBJ2-2, with D uncertain. Trimming took off 0 bases at V and 4 bases at J, with 2 bases between the two ends. This CDR3 is built from 13 residues. Germline loops: CDR1 KGHDR, CDR2 SFDVKD.

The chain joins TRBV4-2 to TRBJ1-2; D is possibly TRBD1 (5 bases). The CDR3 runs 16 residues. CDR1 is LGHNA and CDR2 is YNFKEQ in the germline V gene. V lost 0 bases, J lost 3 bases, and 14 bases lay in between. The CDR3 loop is CASSQDGRRAYYGYTF. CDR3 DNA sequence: TGTGCCAGCAGCCAAGATGGGCGCAGGGCTTACTATGGCTACACCTTC.

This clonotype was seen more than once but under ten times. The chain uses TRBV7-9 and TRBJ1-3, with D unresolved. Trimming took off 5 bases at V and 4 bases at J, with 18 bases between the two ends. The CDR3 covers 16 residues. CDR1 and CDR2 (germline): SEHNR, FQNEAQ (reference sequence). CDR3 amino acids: CASSPRRDERGNTIYF. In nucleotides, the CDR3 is TGTGCCAGCAGCCCTCGACGGGATGAACGGGGAAACACCATATATTTT.

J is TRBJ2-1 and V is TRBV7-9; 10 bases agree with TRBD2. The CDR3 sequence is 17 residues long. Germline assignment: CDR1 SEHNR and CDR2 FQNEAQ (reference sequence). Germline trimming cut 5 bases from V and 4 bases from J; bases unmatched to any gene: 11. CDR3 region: CASSQYPASGSYNEQFF. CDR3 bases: TGTGCCAGCAGCCAATACCCGGCTAGCGGGAGTTACAATGAGCAGTTCTTC.

The CDR3 DNA reads TGTGCCAGCAGTGCCAGTGGGGGAAAGTTAGCTAACTATGGCTACACCTTC. This encodes CASSASGGKLANYGYTF. The chain couples TRBV6-1 to TRBJ1-2; maybe TRBD1 (5 bases). Germline V lookup: CDR1 MNHNS, CDR2 SASEGT. The CDR3 runs to 17 residues. Trimming cost V 4 bases and J 0 bases, with 18 bases left between them.

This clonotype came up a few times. Here the CDR3 reads CASKIPSAGELFF. In nucleotides, the CDR3 is TGTGCCAGCAAGATCCCAAGCGCCGGGGAGCTGTTTTTT. This chain uses TRBV2 with TRBJ2-2; D gene ambiguous. The CDR3 length is 13 residues. The V end lost 7 bases, the J end lost 6 bases, and 12 bases lay between the germline ends. Germline lookup yields CDR1 SNHLY and CDR2 FYNNEI.

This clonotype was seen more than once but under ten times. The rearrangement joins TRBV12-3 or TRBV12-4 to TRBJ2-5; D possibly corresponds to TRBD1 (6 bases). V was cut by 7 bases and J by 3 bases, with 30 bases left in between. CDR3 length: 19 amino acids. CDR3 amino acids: CASKKTQTGKPSSKETQYF. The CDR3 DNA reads TGTGCCAGCAAGAAGACCCAAACAGGGAAGCCTAGCTCCAAAGAGACCCAGTACTTC.

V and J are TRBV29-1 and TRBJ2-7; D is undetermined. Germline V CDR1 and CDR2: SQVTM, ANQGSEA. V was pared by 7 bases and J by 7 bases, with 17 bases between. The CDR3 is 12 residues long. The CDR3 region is CSGLSGPGEQYF. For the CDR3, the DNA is TGCAGCGGTCTCAGTGGCCCAGGTGAGCAGTACTTC.

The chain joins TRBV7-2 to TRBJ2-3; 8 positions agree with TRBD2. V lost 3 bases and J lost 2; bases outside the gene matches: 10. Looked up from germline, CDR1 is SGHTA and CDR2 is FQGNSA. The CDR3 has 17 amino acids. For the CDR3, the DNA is TGTGCCAGCAGCTTCCCCATGGGTAGCGGGGACACAGATACGCAGTATTTT. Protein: CASSFPMGSGDTDTQYF. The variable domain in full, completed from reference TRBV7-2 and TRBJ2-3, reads GAGVSQSPSNKVTEKGKDVELRCDPISGHTALYWYRQSLGQGLEFLIYFQGNSAPDKSGLPSDRFSAERTGGSVSTLTIQRTQQEDSAVYLCASSFPMGSGDTDTQYFGPGTRLTVL.

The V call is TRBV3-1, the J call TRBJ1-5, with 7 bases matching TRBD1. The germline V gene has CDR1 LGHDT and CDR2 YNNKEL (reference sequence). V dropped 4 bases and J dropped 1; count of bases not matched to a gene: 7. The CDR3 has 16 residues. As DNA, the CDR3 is TGTGCCAGCAGCCCAGGGGGTTTAGTGAGCAATCAGCCCCAGCATTTT. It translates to CASSPGGLVSNQPQHF.

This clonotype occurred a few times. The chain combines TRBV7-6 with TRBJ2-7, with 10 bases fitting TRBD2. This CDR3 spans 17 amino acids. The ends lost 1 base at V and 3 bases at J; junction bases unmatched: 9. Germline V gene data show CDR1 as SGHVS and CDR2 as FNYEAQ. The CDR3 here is CASSLEPSGRNLYEQYF. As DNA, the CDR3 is TGTGCCAGCAGCTTAGAACCTAGCGGGAGAAACCTCTACGAGCAGTACTTC.

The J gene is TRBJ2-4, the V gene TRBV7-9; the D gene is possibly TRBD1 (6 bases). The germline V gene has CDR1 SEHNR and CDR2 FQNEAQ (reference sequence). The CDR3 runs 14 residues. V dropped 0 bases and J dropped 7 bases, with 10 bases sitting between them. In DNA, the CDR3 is TGTGCCAGCAGCTTAGCAGGAACAGGGAACATTCAGTACTTC. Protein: CASSLAGTGNIQYF.

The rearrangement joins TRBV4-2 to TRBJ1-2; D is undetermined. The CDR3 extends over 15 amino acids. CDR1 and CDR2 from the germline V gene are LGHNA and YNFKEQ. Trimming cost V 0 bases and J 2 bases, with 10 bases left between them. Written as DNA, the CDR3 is TGTGCCAGCAGCCAAGACGAGACAAGAAACTATGGCTACACCTTC. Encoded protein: CASSQDETRNYGYTF.

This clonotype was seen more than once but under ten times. CDR3 DNA: TGTGCCAGTAGTATCACAGGAGATACGCAGTATTTT. This sequence encodes CASSITGDTQYF. This rearrangement joins TRBV19 to TRBJ2-3, with D possibly matching TRBD1 (5 bases). V lost 3 bases and J 5 bases, leaving 6 bases between the germline ends. Germline V gives CDR1 LNHDA, CDR2 SQIVND (reference sequence). The CDR3 extends over 12 amino acids.

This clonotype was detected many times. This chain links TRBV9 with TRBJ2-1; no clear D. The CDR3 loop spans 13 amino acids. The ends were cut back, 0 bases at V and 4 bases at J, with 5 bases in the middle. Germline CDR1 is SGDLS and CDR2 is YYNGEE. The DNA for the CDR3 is TGTGCCAGCAGCGTAGTTGGATACAATGAGCAGTTCTTC. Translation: CASSVVGYNEQFF. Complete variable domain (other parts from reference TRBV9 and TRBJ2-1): DSGVTQTPKHLITATGQRVTLRCSPRSGDLSVYWYQQSLDQGLQFLIQYYNGEERAKGNILERFSAQQFPDLHSELNLSSLELGDSALYFCASSVVGYNEQFFGPGTRLTVL.

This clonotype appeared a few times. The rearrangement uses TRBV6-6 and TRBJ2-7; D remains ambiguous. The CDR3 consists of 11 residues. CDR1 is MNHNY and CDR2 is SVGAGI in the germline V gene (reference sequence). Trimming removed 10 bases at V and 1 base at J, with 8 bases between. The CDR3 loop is CATTASYEQYF. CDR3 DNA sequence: TGTGCCACTACTGCATCCTACGAGCAGTACTTC.

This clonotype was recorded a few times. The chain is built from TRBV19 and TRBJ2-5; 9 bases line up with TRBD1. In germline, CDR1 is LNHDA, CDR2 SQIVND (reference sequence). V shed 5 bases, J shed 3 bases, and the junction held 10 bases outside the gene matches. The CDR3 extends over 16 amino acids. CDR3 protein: CASSASSGTGKETQYF. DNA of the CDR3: TGTGCCAGTAGTGCCTCATCCGGGACAGGGAAAGAGACCCAGTACTTC.